What follows is one T cell receptor (beta chain) and its context. The sample is drawn from a study of cytomegalovirus exposure and HLA in healthy donors. PCR employed 60 Vbeta and 13 Jbeta primers. Produced via immunoSEQ multiplex PCR; TCRdb's table is partial and in-frame only. The sample shows under 200,000 clones, about four fifths of them seen only once. The length of the CDR3 is 14 residues. Germline lookup yields CDR1 KGHSH and CDR2 LQKENI. The trim removed 4 bases at V and 4 bases at J, leaving 2 bases unmatched. The receptor was isolated from a man aged 25 to 40 in good health and CMV-seronegative. V gene TRBV18 combines with J gene TRBJ1-3, with TRBD1 identical over 9 bases. Sequencing was performed on PBMCs. For the CDR3, the DNA is TGTGCCAGCTCACGGACAGGGGACGGAAACACCATATATTTT. As protein: CASSRTGDGNTIYF.